Listed below are T cell receptor beta chains from one sample, sequenced in a study of T cell changes during pregnancy in multiple sclerosis. TCRdb's copy holds only in-frame clones and misses some; the assay was immunoSEQ multiplex PCR. The table lists fewer than 70,000 clones, just under 90% of them singletons. Specimen: peripheral blood from another person, used as feeder cells. Receptors were obtained from a human donor whose cells served as feeder cells for cultures in a pregnancy study. CDR3s include the opening cysteine and the closing phenylalanine or tryptophan. D genes are given only for firm matches. Clone size is not always given. Where it is, it says once, few, many or a class for expanded clones.

TRBD1	-	TRBV18	TRBJ1-2	CASSPQFLGTGALRPYGYTF	TGTGCCAGCTCACCACAGTTTCTTGGGACAGGGGCCTTACGGCCCTATGGCTACACCTTC
-	-	TRBV18	TRBJ1-1	CASSGEGNTEAFF	TGTGCCAGCTCAGGGGAGGGGAACACTGAAGCTTTCTTT
-	-	TRBV7-8	TRBJ1-5	CASSLLGFHQPQHF	TGTGCCAGCAGCTTACTAGGGTTCCATCAGCCCCAGCATTTT
-	once	TRBV19	TRBJ2-2	CASTPAGREGAGELFF	TGTGCCAGTACCCCGGCGGGCAGGGAGGGGGCCGGGGAGCTGTTTTTT
TRBD1	once	TRBV19	TRBJ1-2	CASRLQRDRGATNYGYTF	TGTGCCAGTAGACTCCAGCGGGACAGGGGGGCTACTAACTATGGCTACACCTTC
-	-	TRBV10-3	TRBJ2-7	CAIRQGGESYEQYF	TGTGCCATCAGGCAGGGGGGTGAATCCTACGAGCAGTACTTC
-	-	TRBV18	TRBJ2-1	CASSPQVKYNEQFF	TGTGCCAGCTCACCACAGGTAAAATACAATGAGCAGTTCTTC
TRBD2	-	TRBV9	TRBJ2-4	CASSAGRDLQSAKNIQYF	TGTGCCAGCAGCGCCGGGAGGGACCTTCAGAGCGCCAAAAACATTCAGTACTTC
-	few	TRBV4-2	TRBJ1-5	CASSQQGGDQPQHF	TGTGCCAGCAGCCAACAGGGTGGCGATCAGCCCCAGCATTTT
-	once	TRBV7-3	TRBJ1-6	CASSLLGQGNNSPLHF	TGTGCCAGCAGCTTACTGGGGCAAGGAAATAATTCACCCCTCCACTTT
-	-	TRBV9	TRBJ2-7	CASSPDGRESEQYF	TGTGCCAGCAGCCCCGATGGCCGGGAATCCGAGCAGTACTTC
TRBD2	-	TRBV5-4	TRBJ2-7	CASSPRAGGPYEQYF	TGTGCCAGCAGCCCCCGTGCGGGAGGGCCCTACGAGCAGTACTTC
TRBD2	-	TRBV18	TRBJ2-5	CASSPDQLAGAGTQYF	TGTGCCAGCTCACCGGACCAACTAGCGGGGGCGGGGACCCAGTACTTC
TRBD2	-	TRBV5-1	TRBJ2-1	CASSYTGLAGVYNEQFF	TGCGCCAGCAGCTATACCGGACTAGCGGGAGTCTACAATGAGCAGTTCTTC
-	-	TRBV5-6	TRBJ2-7	CASSITAVALFYEQYF	TGTGCCAGCAGCATCACCGCCGTCGCCTTGTTCTACGAGCAGTACTTC
-	once	TRBV7-2	TRBJ1-1	CASSLVWGGNTEAFF	TGTGCCAGCAGCTTAGTTTGGGGAGGGAACACTGAAGCTTTCTTT
TRBD1	-	TRBV30	TRBJ1-1	CAWGTQGGPEAFF	TGTGCCTGGGGGACCCAGGGGGGCCCTGAAGCTTTCTTT
-	-	TRBV29-1	TRBJ1-2	CSLREGTRDGYTF	TGCAGCCTTCGAGAGGGTACCCGGGATGGCTACACCTTC
-	-	TRBV28	TRBJ1-1	CASSLGKIGEAFF	TGTGCCAGCAGTTTAGGGAAAATTGGTGAAGCTTTCTTT
TRBD2	-	TRBV7-8	TRBJ2-1	CASSLPRRVSGFVNEQFF	TGTGCCAGCAGCTTACCGCGTCGGGTTAGCGGGTTTGTCAATGAGCAGTTCTTC
-	-	TRBV7-9	TRBJ1-2	CASNGQTATGGYTF	TGTGCCAGCAACGGACAGACCGCTACGGGTGGCTACACCTTC
-	-	TRBV5-1	TRBJ2-5	CASSSEGQETQYF	TGCGCCAGCAGCTCGGAGGGGCAAGAGACCCAGTACTTC
TRBD1	few	TRBV28	TRBJ1-2	CASRETGNYGYTF	TGTGCCAGCAGAGAGACAGGGAACTATGGCTACACCTTC
-	-	TRBV21-1	TRBJ2-7	CARQKGTGYYEQYF	TGTGCCAGACAAAAGGGGACAGGGTACTACGAGCAGTACTTC
-	-	TRBV20-1	TRBJ2-5	CSARETQYF	TGCAGTGCTAGGGAGACCCAGTACTTC
-	-	TRBV30	TRBJ1-2	CAWIGAGNYGYTF	TGTGCCTGGATCGGGGCTGGAAACTATGGCTACACCTTC
TRBD2	-	TRBV6-6	TRBJ2-1	CASTLTSGAFYNEQFF	TGTGCCAGCACCCTAACTAGCGGGGCTTTCTACAATGAGCAGTTCTTC
-	-	TRBV7-9	TRBJ2-5	CASSLFQGQETQYF	TGTGCCAGCAGCTTGTTTCAGGGCCAAGAGACCCAGTACTTC
-	-	TRBV5-5	TRBJ1-1	CASSWDTIGTEAFF	TGTGCCAGCAGCTGGGATACTATCGGCACTGAAGCTTTCTTT
-	-	TRBV30	TRBJ1-1	CAWKPQGRPLLNTEAFF	TGTGCCTGGAAGCCACAGGGTCGACCGCTTCTGAACACTGAAGCTTTCTTT
TRBD2	-	TRBV4-2	TRBJ2-5	CASSTGGYQETQYF	TGTGCCAGCAGCACGGGGGGGTACCAAGAGACCCAGTACTTC
TRBD2	-	TRBV2	TRBJ2-7	CASSVGLAGDYEQYF	TGTGCCAGCAGTGTTGGGCTAGCGGGGGACTACGAGCAGTACTTC
TRBD1	-	TRBV28	TRBJ1-5	CASSLGWGTGGSQPQHF	TGTGCCAGCAGTTTGGGTTGGGGCACAGGGGGTAGTCAGCCCCAGCATTTT
TRBD1	-	TRBV5-1	TRBJ1-3	CASSLSTGGIGNTIYF	TGCGCCAGCAGCTTATCCACAGGGGGAATAGGAAACACCATATATTTT
-	-	TRBV9	TRBJ1-5	CASSVVGEGQPQHF	TGTGCCAGCAGCGTAGTCGGGGAGGGTCAGCCCCAGCATTTT
TRBD1	-	TRBV6-4	TRBJ2-6	CASSEFTGGASGANVLTF	TGTGCCAGCAGTGAATTCACAGGGGGCGCGTCTGGGGCCAACGTCCTGACTTTC
-	-	TRBV5-1	TRBJ1-4	CASSLGTVSTNEKLFF	TGCGCCAGCAGCTTGGGGACAGTTTCAACTAATGAAAAACTGTTTTTT
-	-	TRBV9	TRBJ1-2	CASSVFGGLDNYGYTF	TGTGCCAGCAGCGTATTCGGAGGTCTTGATAACTATGGCTACACCTTC
-	-	TRBV9	TRBJ2-5	CASSPRGVEQETQYF	TGTGCCAGCAGCCCTCGTGGGGTCGAGCAAGAGACCCAGTACTTC
TRBD2	-	TRBV7-3	TRBJ2-3	CASSSGLAGGTQYF	TGTGCCAGCAGCTCTGGACTAGCGGGGGGGACGCAGTATTTT
-	-	TRBV9	TRBJ1-5	CASSKDSGNQPQHF	TGTGCCAGCAGCAAGGACAGCGGCAATCAGCCCCAGCATTTT
-	few	TRBV6-4	TRBJ1-6	CASTSPRTVNSPLHF	TGTGCCAGCACGAGCCCTCGGACAGTTAATTCACCCCTCCACTTT
TRBD1	-	TRBV29-1	TRBJ2-7	CSVGTGKDYEQYF	TGCAGCGTGGGGACAGGGAAAGACTACGAGCAGTACTTC
TRBD1	-	TRBV9	TRBJ1-3	CASSVAKGASGNTIYF	TGTGCCAGCAGCGTAGCGAAGGGGGCCTCTGGAAACACCATATATTTT
-	-	TRBV2	TRBJ1-1	CASSEVARMNTEAFF	TGTGCCAGCAGTGAAGTGGCACGGATGAACACTGAAGCTTTCTTT
TRBD2	-	TRBV18	TRBJ2-7	CASSPTGSGGYEQYF	TGTGCCAGCTCACCTACGGGGTCGGGAGGCTACGAGCAGTACTTC
-	-	TRBV14	TRBJ1-3	CASSPWGAFGHTIYF	TGTGCCAGCAGCCCCTGGGGCGCGTTTGGGCACACCATATATTTT
-	-	TRBV6-6	TRBJ1-1	CASTQRGYTEAFF	TGTGCCAGCACTCAAAGGGGTTACACTGAAGCTTTCTTT
-	-	TRBV5-6	TRBJ2-7	CASSLDRSMDEQYF	TGTGCCAGCAGCTTGGATCGGTCGATGGACGAGCAGTACTTC
TRBD2	few	TRBV29-1	TRBJ2-1	CSVLGTSGRRVLGNEQFF	TGCAGCGTTCTGGGGACTAGCGGGAGGAGGGTCTTGGGAAATGAGCAGTTCTTC
-	-	TRBV6-5	TRBJ1-1	CASSYLRDKEGAFF	TGTGCCAGCAGTTACCTCCGGGACAAGGAGGGAGCTTTCTTT
TRBD1	-	TRBV11-3	TRBJ2-1	CASSSLQGAENEQFF	TGTGCCAGCAGCTCATTACAGGGGGCAGAGAATGAGCAGTTCTTC
TRBD2	-	TRBV29-1	TRBJ2-1	CSVERGGYEQFF	TGCAGCGTTGAGCGGGGGGGCTATGAGCAGTTCTTC
-	-	TRBV28	TRBJ1-2	CASSLLGGADYGYTF	TGTGCCAGCAGTTTACTGGGAGGAGCAGACTATGGCTACACCTTC
-	-	TRBV21-1	TRBJ1-5	CASSKGSRAVQPQHF	TGTGCCAGCAGCAAAGGGTCCAGGGCGGTTCAGCCCCAGCATTTT
TRBD1	-	TRBV6-6	TRBJ2-3	CASSPGQGGGTDTQYF	TGTGCCAGCAGCCCCGGACAGGGTGGGGGGACAGATACGCAGTATTTT
-	-	TRBV19	TRBJ2-7	CASSLRTDYEQYF	TGTGCCAGTAGTTTGAGGACAGACTACGAGCAGTACTTC
-	once	TRBV6-4	TRBJ2-1	CASSADLYNEQFF	TGTGCCAGCAGCGCGGACCTCTACAATGAGCAGTTCTTC
-	-	TRBV5-6	TRBJ2-1	CASSFTGPGAQFF	TGTGCCAGCAGCTTTACAGGCCCGGGTGCGCAGTTCTTC
-	-	TRBV7-8	TRBJ1-4	CASSPDQGGANEKLFF	TGTGCCAGCAGCCCGGATCAGGGAGGTGCTAATGAAAAACTGTTTTTT